This record concerns one T cell receptor beta chain sequence. The source of the sample is a study of T cell responses to AZD1222 COVID-19 vaccine. This table comes from immunoSEQ multiplex PCR, and its TCRdb copy is limited to in-frame clones, with some not included. This table has about 150,000 clones, about 91% appearing once. The V end lost 4 bases, the J end lost 6 bases, and 16 bases lay between the germline ends. Germline CDR1 reads LNHDA; CDR2 reads SQIVND (reference sequence). The CDR3 length is 14 residues. The J gene is TRBJ2-7, the V gene TRBV19; a weak D match, TRBD1 (6 bases). Sequences were derived from peripheral blood, sampled on day 0 of AZD1222 vaccination. The sequence was collected from an adult in good health. The CDR3 coding sequence is TGTGCCAGTAGTACAGGAGGACAGTATGGCGAGCAGTACTTC. It encodes CASSTGGQYGEQYF.